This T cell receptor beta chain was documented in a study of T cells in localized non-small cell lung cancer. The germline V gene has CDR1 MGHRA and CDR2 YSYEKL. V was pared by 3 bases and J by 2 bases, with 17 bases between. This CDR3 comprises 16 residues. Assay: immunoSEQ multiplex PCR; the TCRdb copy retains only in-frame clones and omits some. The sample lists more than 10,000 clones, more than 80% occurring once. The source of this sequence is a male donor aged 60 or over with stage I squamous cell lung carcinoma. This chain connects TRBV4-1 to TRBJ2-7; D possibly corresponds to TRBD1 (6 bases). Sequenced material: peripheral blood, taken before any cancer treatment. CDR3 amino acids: CASSHIIRDTTYEQYF. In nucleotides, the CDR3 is TGCGCCAGCAGCCACATCATCCGGGACACCACCTACGAGCAGTACTTC.